Listed below are T cell receptor beta chains from one sample, sequenced in a study of regulatory T cells in long-lasting Graves disease. A single record per CDR3 protein comes from TCRdb applying MiXCR to the multiplex PCR reads. The table has 350,000 to 450,000 distinct CDR3 sequences, about 10% seen once. This same sample was also part of a study on T cells in Graves' hyperthyroidism and ophthalmopathy.

The sequencing used peripheral blood mononuclear cells (PBMCs), collected at new diagnosis, from a patient treated with antithyroid drugs. The receptors were gathered from a woman in her late teens or twenties with Graves disease. Both conserved end residues are part of each CDR3. The order of the fields is CDR3 protein, CDR3 DNA, clone size, V gene, D gene, J gene. D genes are given only for firm matches. Size values are once, few and many counts, or a class for expanded clones, and some rows have none.

cdr3_aa: CSVASPLWGGTDTQYF
cdr3_nt: TGCAGCGTTGCCTCTCCTCTTTGGGGTGGCACAGATACGCAGTATTTT
clone_size: many
v_call: TRBV29-1
d_call: .
j_call: TRBJ2-3

cdr3_aa: CASRGTDNEQFF
cdr3_nt: TGTGCCAGCCGAGGGACAGACAATGAGCAGTTCTTC
clone_size: many
v_call: TRBV28
d_call: TRBD1
j_call: TRBJ2-1

cdr3_aa: CASATSGLAGETQYF
cdr3_nt: TGTGCCAGCGCCACAAGCGGTTTAGCGGGAGAGACCCAGTACTTC
clone_size: .
v_call: TRBV3-1
d_call: TRBD2
j_call: TRBJ2-5

cdr3_aa: CASAGQLLDPTNEKLFF
cdr3_nt: TGTGCCAGCGCTGGACAGTTACTAGATCCAACTAATGAAAAACTGTTTTTT
clone_size: many
v_call: TRBV2
d_call: .
j_call: TRBJ1-4

cdr3_aa: CSAGTTSLDEQFF
cdr3_nt: TGCAGTGCTGGGACTACTAGTCTCGATGAGCAGTTCTTC
clone_size: few
v_call: TRBV20-1
d_call: TRBD2
j_call: TRBJ2-1

cdr3_aa: CATSRDYIRIEAFF
cdr3_nt: TGTGCCACCAGCAGAGATTACATCCGGATTGAAGCTTTCTTT
clone_size: many
v_call: TRBV15
d_call: .
j_call: TRBJ1-1

cdr3_aa: CASSLDGAAFQGSNEKLFF
cdr3_nt: TGTGCCAGCAGCTTAGATGGGGCAGCGTTCCAGGGATCTAATGAAAAACTGTTTTTT
clone_size: .
v_call: TRBV11-2
d_call: .
j_call: TRBJ1-4

cdr3_aa: CASSPALTPLFRRTEAFF
cdr3_nt: TGTGCCAGCAGTCCCGCCTTAACTCCCCTATTTCGGAGGACTGAAGCTTTCTTT
clone_size: many
v_call: TRBV27
d_call: .
j_call: TRBJ1-1

cdr3_aa: CASSFVAAPYEQYF
cdr3_nt: TGTGCCAGCAGTTTTGTAGCGGCCCCCTACGAGCAGTACTTC
clone_size: few
v_call: TRBV28
d_call: .
j_call: TRBJ2-7

cdr3_aa: CASSHRGDTEAFF
cdr3_nt: TGTGCCAGCAGCCATAGAGGAGACACTGAAGCTTTCTTT
clone_size: many
v_call: TRBV7-9
d_call: .
j_call: TRBJ1-1

cdr3_aa: CATSDETSQETQYF
cdr3_nt: TGTGCCACCAGTGATGAAACTAGTCAAGAGACCCAGTACTTC
clone_size: few
v_call: TRBV24-1
d_call: .
j_call: TRBJ2-5

cdr3_aa: CASSYYRDNTEALF
cdr3_nt: TGTGCCAGCAGTTACTACAGGGATAACACTGAAGCTCTCTTT
clone_size: few
v_call: TRBV6-4
d_call: .
j_call: TRBJ1-1

cdr3_aa: CASSLTSGSTDTQYF
cdr3_nt: TGTGCCAGCAGCCTCACTAGCGGAAGCACAGATACGCAGTATTTT
clone_size: many
v_call: TRBV7-2
d_call: TRBD2
j_call: TRBJ2-3

cdr3_aa: CASSINNRATEAFF
cdr3_nt: TGCGCCAGCAGCATAAACAACAGGGCCACTGAAGCTTTCTTT
clone_size: many
v_call: TRBV5-1
d_call: .
j_call: TRBJ1-1

cdr3_aa: CASSMGTGYTDTQYF
cdr3_nt: TGTGCCAGCAGCATGGGGACAGGGTATACAGATACGCAGTATTTT
clone_size: many
v_call: TRBV6-1
d_call: TRBD1
j_call: TRBJ2-3

cdr3_aa: CSASGRIPQETQYF
cdr3_nt: TGCAGTGCTAGTGGGCGCATCCCCCAAGAGACCCAGTACTTC
clone_size: many
v_call: TRBV20-1
d_call: .
j_call: TRBJ2-5

cdr3_aa: CASSVGTDTQHF
cdr3_nt: TGTGCCAGCAGCGTGGGCACAGATACGCAGCATTTT
clone_size: .
v_call: TRBV11-2
d_call: .
j_call: TRBJ1-5

cdr3_aa: CASSQRTGGTEAFF
cdr3_nt: TGCGCCAGCAGCCAGCGGACAGGGGGAACTGAAGCTTTCTTT
clone_size: .
v_call: TRBV4-3
d_call: TRBD1
j_call: TRBJ1-1

cdr3_aa: CASSLSRIDNEQFF
cdr3_nt: TGCGCCAGCAGCTTGTCCCGCATCGACAATGAGCAGTTCTTC
clone_size: many
v_call: TRBV5-1
d_call: .
j_call: TRBJ2-1

cdr3_aa: CASSFQDEQYF
cdr3_nt: TGTGCCAGCAGCTTTCAGGACGAGCAGTACTTC
clone_size: many
v_call: TRBV7-9
d_call: .
j_call: TRBJ2-7

cdr3_aa: CSATGTSGGWDTQYF
cdr3_nt: TGCAGTGCTACCGGGACTAGCGGGGGGTGGGATACGCAGTATTTT
clone_size: many
v_call: TRBV20-1
d_call: TRBD2
j_call: TRBJ2-3

cdr3_aa: CASSLPGLADNEQFF
cdr3_nt: TGTGCCAGCAGCTTACCGGGACTAGCAGACAATGAGCAGTTCTTC
clone_size: many
v_call: TRBV7-2
d_call: TRBD2
j_call: TRBJ2-1

cdr3_aa: CASSPDGFNEQFF
cdr3_nt: TGTGCCAGCAGTCCGGACGGATTCAATGAGCAGTTCTTC
clone_size: many
v_call: TRBV2
d_call: .
j_call: TRBJ2-1

cdr3_aa: CATSGTGESYGYTF
cdr3_nt: TGTGCCACCAGCGGGACAGGGGAGAGCTATGGCTACACCTTC
clone_size: .
v_call: TRBV24-1
d_call: TRBD1
j_call: TRBJ1-2

cdr3_aa: CAWKLTTGDTEAFF
cdr3_nt: TGTGCCTGGAAACTTACGACAGGGGACACTGAAGCTTTCTTT
clone_size: .
v_call: TRBV30
d_call: TRBD1
j_call: TRBJ1-1

cdr3_aa: CSAREAGGPGEQFF
cdr3_nt: TGCAGTGCTAGAGAGGCGGGAGGGCCGGGTGAGCAGTTCTTC
clone_size: many
v_call: TRBV20-1
d_call: TRBD2
j_call: TRBJ2-1

cdr3_aa: CASSLGGRIQAAFF
cdr3_nt: TGTGCCAGCAGCTTAGGGGGAAGAATACAGGCGGCTTTCTTT
clone_size: few
v_call: TRBV7-8
d_call: .
j_call: TRBJ1-1

cdr3_aa: CSARKGQSHEQFF
cdr3_nt: TGCAGTGCCAGAAAAGGACAGTCCCATGAGCAGTTCTTC
clone_size: many
v_call: TRBV20-1
d_call: .
j_call: TRBJ2-1

cdr3_aa: CASSQRIGGEKLFF
cdr3_nt: TGCGCCAGCAGCCAAAGGATTGGCGGTGAAAAACTGTTTTTT
clone_size: many
v_call: TRBV4-1
d_call: .
j_call: TRBJ1-4

cdr3_aa: CASSPQGGNEQYF
cdr3_nt: TGTGCCAGCAGCCCTCAAGGGGGGAACGAGCAGTACTTC
clone_size: .
v_call: TRBV7-6
d_call: .
j_call: TRBJ2-7

cdr3_aa: CASSNSGTEAFF
cdr3_nt: TGCGCCAGCAGCAACAGTGGCACTGAAGCTTTCTTT
clone_size: many
v_call: TRBV5-1
d_call: .
j_call: TRBJ1-1

cdr3_aa: CASSQGFNVAGQGHTGELFF
cdr3_nt: TGTGCCAGCAGCCAAGGTTTTAATGTCGCAGGACAGGGGCACACCGGGGAGCTGTTTTTT
clone_size: .
v_call: TRBV3-1
d_call: TRBD1
j_call: TRBJ2-2

cdr3_aa: CASSLVLAGSSYNEQFF
cdr3_nt: TGCGCCAGCAGCTTGGTGCTAGCGGGGAGCTCCTACAATGAGCAGTTCTTC
clone_size: few
v_call: TRBV5-1
d_call: TRBD2
j_call: TRBJ2-1

cdr3_aa: CSAGRAGELFF
cdr3_nt: TGCAGTGCTGGAAGGGCCGGGGAGCTGTTTTTT
clone_size: many
v_call: TRBV20-1
d_call: .
j_call: TRBJ2-2

cdr3_aa: CSVVYGWGTQYF
cdr3_nt: TGCAGCGTTGTCTACGGTTGGGGGACCCAGTACTTC
clone_size: .
v_call: TRBV29-1
d_call: .
j_call: TRBJ2-5

cdr3_aa: CASSQTFSGGGQETQYF
cdr3_nt: TGCGCCAGCAGCCAAACTTTTAGCGGGGGGGGGCAAGAGACCCAGTACTTC
clone_size: .
v_call: TRBV4-1
d_call: TRBD2
j_call: TRBJ2-5

cdr3_aa: CASSASGSSYEQYF
cdr3_nt: TGTGCCAGCAGCGCTAGCGGGAGCTCCTACGAGCAGTACTTC
clone_size: many
v_call: TRBV2
d_call: TRBD2
j_call: TRBJ2-7

cdr3_aa: CASSLTGLADYNEQFF
cdr3_nt: TGTGCCAGCAGCTTAACGGGGCTAGCGGATTACAATGAGCAGTTCTTC
clone_size: many
v_call: TRBV7-3
d_call: TRBD2
j_call: TRBJ2-1

cdr3_aa: CASSLDRRASYEQYF
cdr3_nt: TGTGCCAGCAGTTTAGACCGCAGGGCGTCCTACGAGCAGTACTTC
clone_size: many
v_call: TRBV28
d_call: .
j_call: TRBJ2-7

cdr3_aa: CASSAGNGYNEQFF
cdr3_nt: TGTGCCAGCTCAGCCGGGAACGGCTACAATGAGCAGTTCTTC
clone_size: .
v_call: TRBV6-1
d_call: .
j_call: TRBJ2-1

cdr3_aa: CASSEGRGTDTQYF
cdr3_nt: TGTGCCAGTAGTGAGGGACGTGGTACAGATACGCAGTATTTT
clone_size: .
v_call: TRBV19
d_call: .
j_call: TRBJ2-3

cdr3_aa: CASSEALRCTSGSGAETQYF
cdr3_nt: TGTGCCAGCAGTGAAGCGCTTCGATGCACTAGCGGGAGTGGGGCAGAGACCCAGTACTTC
clone_size: many
v_call: TRBV2
d_call: TRBD2
j_call: TRBJ2-5

cdr3_aa: CATSDPGTGNTGELFF
cdr3_nt: TGTGCCACCAGTGATCCTGGGACAGGGAACACCGGGGAGCTGTTTTTT
clone_size: many
v_call: TRBV24-1
d_call: TRBD1
j_call: TRBJ2-2

cdr3_aa: CASSLAGTF
cdr3_nt: TGTGCCAGCAGCTTAGCGGGGACCTTC
clone_size: .
v_call: TRBV7-9
d_call: .
j_call: TRBJ1-2

cdr3_aa: CAIKLAGVKQFF
cdr3_nt: TGTGCCATAAAACTAGCGGGAGTTAAGCAGTTCTTC
clone_size: .
v_call: TRBV6-1
d_call: TRBD2
j_call: TRBJ2-1

cdr3_aa: CAISELRQGNYGYTF
cdr3_nt: TGTGCCATCAGTGAGCTGCGGCAGGGGAATTATGGCTACACCTTC
clone_size: few
v_call: TRBV10-3
d_call: .
j_call: TRBJ1-2

cdr3_aa: CASSSAGYYGYTF
cdr3_nt: TGTGCCAGCAGCTCCGCGGGGTACTATGGCTACACCTTC
clone_size: .
v_call: TRBV7-9
d_call: .
j_call: TRBJ1-2

cdr3_aa: CASSLGGGAYEQCF
cdr3_nt: TGTGCCAGCAGCTTAGGCGGTGGCGCCTACGAGCAGTGCTTC
clone_size: .
v_call: TRBV7-2
d_call: .
j_call: TRBJ2-7

cdr3_aa: CATHVFTLGLNTEAFF
cdr3_nt: TGTGCCACCCATGTGTTCACCCTGGGGTTGAACACTGAAGCTTTCTTT
clone_size: few
v_call: TRBV6-1
d_call: .
j_call: TRBJ1-1

cdr3_aa: CASSQSGTGRNYGYTF
cdr3_nt: TGTGCCAGCAGTCAATCCGGGACAGGGAGGAACTATGGCTACACCTTC
clone_size: many
v_call: TRBV7-9
d_call: TRBD1
j_call: TRBJ1-2

cdr3_aa: CASSYYQGASRDTQYF
cdr3_nt: TGTGCCAGCAGTTACTATCAGGGGGCGAGTAGAGATACGCAGTATTTT
clone_size: many
v_call: TRBV6-5
d_call: TRBD1
j_call: TRBJ2-3

cdr3_aa: CSVVTRGLGGYTF
cdr3_nt: TGCAGCGTTGTAACCAGGGGGCTGGGAGGCTACACCTTC
clone_size: many
v_call: TRBV29-1
d_call: TRBD1
j_call: TRBJ1-2

cdr3_aa: CASSPGQGRNTEAFF
cdr3_nt: TGTGCCAGCAGCCCAGGACAGGGAAGAAACACTGAAGCTTTCTTT
clone_size: many
v_call: TRBV5-8
d_call: TRBD1
j_call: TRBJ1-1